The clone carrying this TCR beta chain has at least ten counts. These data originate in a study of response to subunit inactivated influenza vaccine. A single record per CDR3 protein comes from TCRdb applying MiXCR to the RT-PCR reads. The sample has about 540,000 distinct CDR3 sequences; roughly a quarter are singletons. CDR3 size: 13 residues. V was trimmed by 6 bases and J by 5 bases, leaving 11 bases between them. Germline CDR1 MNHNS, CDR2 SASEGT. The data also belong to a second study, concerning T cells expressing NK-cell markers. Per that study: Beta-chain TCR cDNA was generated via 5'RACE template switching with UMIs.

Material: CD4+ T cells sorted from PBMCs, obtained approximately 12 days after vaccination. The TCR was taken from a man in his fifties who received an inactivated influenza vaccine. This sequence joins TRBV6-1 and TRBJ1-5, with D possibly being TRBD1 (5 bases). The CDR3 spells CASRRDRYQPQHF. Written as DNA, the CDR3 is TGTGCCAGCAGAAGAGACAGATATCAGCCCCAGCATTTT.